Listed below are T cell receptor beta chains from one sample, sequenced in a study of vaccination and CD4 T cells after COVID-19. In TCRdb, the PCR reads were re-called with MiXCR into one record per CDR3 protein. Seen here are about 14,000 distinct CDR3 sequences, around 64% observed once, and the top ten hold around 19%. Which antigens these TCRs recognize remains unknown. The specimen was CD4+ T cells from blood, cultured in vitro. These receptor sequences come from a human donor who had recovered from COVID-19. Both conserved end residues are part of each CDR3. D genes are given only for firm matches. The size of a clone is reported for some rows only, either as once, few or many, or as a class for expanded clones.

cdr3_aa,cdr3_nt,j_call,d_call,clone_size,cdr3_length,v_call
CSAGRDTQYF,TGCAGTGCCGGCCGAGATACGCAGTATTTT,TRBJ2-3,-,-,10,TRBV20-1
CASRGQGGNQPQHF,TGTGCCAGCAGAGGGCAGGGTGGCAATCAGCCCCAGCATTTT,TRBJ1-5,-,few,14,TRBV6-1
CASSLGTDLNQPQHF,TGTGCCAGCAGCTTAGGGACAGACCTCAATCAGCCCCAGCATTTT,TRBJ1-5,-,few,15,TRBV7-2
CASNWGRGSHQPQHF,TGTGCCAGCAACTGGGGTAGGGGCAGTCATCAGCCCCAGCATTTT,TRBJ1-5,-,-,15,TRBV2
CASSILGGNNEQFF,TGTGCCAGTAGTATATTAGGCGGTAACAATGAGCAGTTCTTC,TRBJ2-1,-,-,14,TRBV19
CASTRDPVVGQFF,TGTGCCAGCACAAGGGACCCTGTCGTCGGGCAGTTCTTC,TRBJ2-1,-,-,13,TRBV2
CAISDPRTSTQYF,TGTGCCATCAGTGACCCACGGACTTCGACGCAGTATTTT,TRBJ2-3,-,-,13,TRBV10-3
CASSPEGHNTGELFF,TGTGCCAGCAGCCCGGAGGGGCATAACACCGGGGAGCTGTTTTTT,TRBJ2-2,-,-,15,TRBV2
CATRRAGTSGGYEQYF,TGTGCCACCAGAAGAGCCGGGACTAGCGGGGGCTACGAGCAGTACTTC,TRBJ2-7,TRBD2,-,16,TRBV10-3
CASSFDTNIQYF,TGTGCCAGCAGCTTCGACACAAACATTCAGTACTTC,TRBJ2-4,-,-,12,TRBV5-4
CSASGISGTSGYNEQFF,TGCAGTGCTAGTGGGATTTCGGGGACTAGCGGATACAATGAGCAGTTCTTC,TRBJ2-1,TRBD2,-,17,TRBV20-1
CASSPPTGEQETQYF,TGTGCCAGCAGCCCCCCAACAGGAGAACAAGAGACCCAGTACTTC,TRBJ2-5,-,-,15,TRBV5-4
CSARQGAFFPQPQHF,TGCAGTGCTAGACAGGGGGCGTTCTTCCCTCAGCCCCAGCATTTT,TRBJ1-5,TRBD1,-,15,TRBV20-1
CASSYDGGVEKLFF,TGTGCCAGCAGTTACGATGGGGGAGTTGAAAAACTGTTTTTT,TRBJ1-4,-,-,14,TRBV6-2/TRBV6-3
CASSADRGYTF,TGTGCCAGTAGTGCGGACAGAGGCTACACCTTC,TRBJ1-2,-,-,11,TRBV19
CASSQRSDTQYF,TGCGCCAGCAGCCAGAGATCTGATACGCAGTATTTT,TRBJ2-3,-,-,12,TRBV4-1
CASSMDPRGGEAFF,TGTGCCAGTAGTATGGACCCGCGAGGCGGTGAAGCTTTCTTT,TRBJ1-1,-,-,14,TRBV19
CASSQWGSYGYTF,TGTGCCAGCAGCCAATGGGGCAGCTATGGCTACACCTTC,TRBJ1-2,-,few,13,TRBV27
CASSPRTVHSNQPQHF,TGTGCCAGCAGCCCCCGGACAGTCCATAGCAATCAGCCCCAGCATTTT,TRBJ1-5,-,few,16,TRBV21-1
CASSFGTGGTYEQYF,TGTGCCAGCAGCTTCGGTACAGGGGGAACCTACGAGCAGTACTTC,TRBJ2-7,TRBD1,-,15,TRBV7-9
CASSPYLGQGEETQYF,TGTGCCAGCAGTCCGTACCTTGGACAGGGGGAAGAGACCCAGTACTTC,TRBJ2-5,TRBD1,-,16,TRBV6-1
CASSRGDSEAYEQYF,TGTGCCAGTAGTAGGGGGGACAGTGAAGCCTACGAGCAGTACTTC,TRBJ2-7,-,few,15,TRBV19
CASSALLAGGSDTQYF,TGTGCCAGCAGCGCTCTACTAGCGGGGGGGTCTGATACGCAGTATTTT,TRBJ2-3,TRBD2,-,16,TRBV11-3
CSAYSGPGEKLFF,TGCAGTGCTTACTCCGGGCCCGGGGAAAAACTGTTTTTT,TRBJ1-4,-,-,13,TRBV20-1
CASSSLPRDPWNTGELFF,TGTGCCAGCAGCTCCCTACCTCGAGACCCCTGGAACACCGGGGAGCTGTTTTTT,TRBJ2-2,-,-,18,TRBV11-3
CSARAGTKNQPQHF,TGCAGTGCTAGGGCCGGGACAAAGAATCAGCCCCAGCATTTT,TRBJ1-5,-,medium-sized,14,TRBV20-1
CSATHPRDRPYEQYF,TGCAGTGCTACCCATCCCCGGGACAGACCCTACGAGCAGTACTTC,TRBJ2-7,TRBD1,-,15,TRBV20-1
CASSVQGAGQPQHF,TGTGCCAGCAGCGTTCAGGGGGCAGGTCAGCCCCAGCATTTT,TRBJ1-5,TRBD1,-,14,TRBV7-8
CAWSVDRGNYGYTF,TGTGCCTGGAGTGTAGACAGGGGAAACTATGGCTACACCTTC,TRBJ1-2,TRBD1,-,14,TRBV30
CAWSVGNRGNTEAFF,TGTGCCTGGAGTGTAGGGAACAGGGGGAACACTGAAGCTTTCTTT,TRBJ1-1,TRBD1,-,15,TRBV30
CASSEEGQLYGYTF,TGTGCCAGCAGTGAAGAGGGACAGTTATATGGCTACACCTTC,TRBJ1-2,TRBD1,few,14,TRBV6-1
CASSLVAAPYGYTF,TGTGCCAGCAGTTTAGTGGCCGCACCTTATGGCTACACCTTC,TRBJ1-2,-,-,14,TRBV28
CSARLMSAILGSEAFF,TGCAGTGCTAGATTGATGTCAGCTATTCTGGGCAGCGAAGCTTTCTTT,TRBJ1-1,-,-,16,TRBV20-1
CASSYSYQVNYEQYF,TGTGCCAGCAGTTACTCGTACCAGGTGAACTACGAGCAGTACTTC,TRBJ2-7,-,-,15,TRBV6-5
CASSFQGQGNQPQHF,TGTGCCAGCAGTTTCCAGGGACAGGGCAATCAGCCCCAGCATTTT,TRBJ1-5,TRBD1,-,15,TRBV28
CATSDSAMFFF,TGTGCCACCAGTGATTCGGCCATGTTTTTCTTT,TRBJ1-1,-,few,11,TRBV24-1
CASKVRDQGVNQPQHF,TGTGCCAGTAAAGTCCGGGACCAGGGAGTTAATCAGCCCCAGCATTTT,TRBJ1-5,-,-,16,TRBV19
CASSPPTGAVSEAFF,TGTGCCAGCAGTCCTCCAACAGGGGCGGTCTCGGAAGCTTTCTTT,TRBJ1-1,TRBD1,-,15,TRBV7-8
CASSLGQGFSYDQYF,TGTGCCAGCAGCTTAGGACAGGGGTTCTCCTACGACCAGTACTTC,TRBJ2-7,TRBD1,-,15,TRBV7-8
CASSLRLDGAYEQYF,TGTGCCAGCAGCTTACGGCTCGACGGGGCCTACGAGCAGTACTTC,TRBJ2-7,-,few,15,TRBV7-2
CASSSTGGGYSTQYF,TGTGCCAGCAGCTCAACCGGTGGAGGGTATAGTACGCAGTATTTT,TRBJ2-3,-,few,15,TRBV7-6
CSARDRSRRPRGNEQFF,TGCAGTGCTAGAGATAGGTCGAGGAGGCCCCGAGGGAATGAGCAGTTCTTC,TRBJ2-1,-,once,17,TRBV20-1
CSASGRAANEQYF,TGCAGTGCTAGCGGGAGGGCCGCGAACGAGCAGTACTTC,TRBJ2-7,TRBD2,few,13,TRBV20-1
CSASLLAGVGEQYF,TGCAGTGCCTCACTTTTAGCGGGAGTCGGCGAGCAGTACTTC,TRBJ2-7,TRBD2,-,14,TRBV20-1
CAISERDGQTGELFF,TGTGCCATCAGTGAGAGGGACGGGCAAACCGGGGAGCTGTTTTTT,TRBJ2-2,-,-,15,TRBV10-3
CATSRDRAQETQYF,TGTGCCACCAGCAGAGATAGGGCGCAAGAGACCCAGTACTTC,TRBJ2-5,-,few,14,TRBV15
CASGMLAGGPDTQYF,TGTGCCAGCGGTATGCTAGCGGGAGGTCCAGATACGCAGTATTTT,TRBJ2-3,-,-,15,TRBV21-1
CSARDRLAGGTGELFF,TGCAGTGCTAGAGATCGCCTAGCGGGGGGCACCGGGGAGCTGTTTTTT,TRBJ2-2,TRBD2,few,16,TRBV20-1
CAGRAPGWRAYGYTF,TGTGCCGGCAGGGCACCAGGTTGGAGAGCGTATGGCTACACCTTC,TRBJ1-2,-,-,15,TRBV30